This T cell receptor (beta chain) was identified during a study of PD-L1 blockade in urothelial cancer. General study findings and limits: More expansion of tumor-associated blood clones, seen at 3 weeks, marked durable-benefit patients.

As to time point: peripheral blood 6 weeks after treatment start. Clones were read by immunoSEQ multiplex PCR, and TCRdb kept only the in-frame ones, dropping some. The sample lists 65,000 to 85,000 clones; approximately 90% were seen once. In the case of this clone: Its antigen is unknown.

V lost 3 bases, J lost 0 bases, and 12 bases lay in between. This CDR3 has 15 amino acids. Per the germline V gene, CDR1 is MNHEY and CDR2 is SMNVEV (reference sequence). This sequence joins TRBV27 and TRBJ2-7; D uncertain. The sequenced sample was PBMCs, obtained around atezolizumab (anti-PD-L1) treatment. The receptor's source is a woman at least 80 years old with urothelial cancer. The CDR3 here is CASSLKDSSSYEQYF. As DNA, the CDR3 is TGTGCCAGCAGTTTGAAAGACTCCTCCTCCTACGAGCAGTACTTC.